This T cell receptor (beta chain) was retrieved from a study of beta chain features in type 1 diabetes. Expressed TCRB transcripts got sequenced, as all isolated RNA was reverse transcribed. Assay used: immunoSEQ multiplex PCR; TCRdb lists only in-frame clones, some missing. The sample consists of roughly 160,000 clones, 6.5% to 9.5% of them appearing once. As to this clone: The antigen remains unidentified. An end of the junction differs from the germline gene, which may be a read error.

Germline V gives CDR1 SSHAT, CDR2 FNYEAQ (reference sequence). The CDR3 is 14 amino acids. Study-wide results and caveats: A moderate, significant TCRB CDR3 shortening appeared in type 1 diabetes across four CD4+ subsets.

Material for sequencing was central memory CD4+ T cells from blood. V gene TRBV7-7 combines with J gene TRBJ2-3; TRBD2 is a possible D gene (5 bases). The origin of this receptor is a woman aged 35 to 49 with type 1 diabetes. Here the CDR3 reads CASSSRTSTDTQYF. The CDR3 DNA reads TGTGCTAGCAGCTCCCGGACTAGCACAGATACGCAGTATTTT.